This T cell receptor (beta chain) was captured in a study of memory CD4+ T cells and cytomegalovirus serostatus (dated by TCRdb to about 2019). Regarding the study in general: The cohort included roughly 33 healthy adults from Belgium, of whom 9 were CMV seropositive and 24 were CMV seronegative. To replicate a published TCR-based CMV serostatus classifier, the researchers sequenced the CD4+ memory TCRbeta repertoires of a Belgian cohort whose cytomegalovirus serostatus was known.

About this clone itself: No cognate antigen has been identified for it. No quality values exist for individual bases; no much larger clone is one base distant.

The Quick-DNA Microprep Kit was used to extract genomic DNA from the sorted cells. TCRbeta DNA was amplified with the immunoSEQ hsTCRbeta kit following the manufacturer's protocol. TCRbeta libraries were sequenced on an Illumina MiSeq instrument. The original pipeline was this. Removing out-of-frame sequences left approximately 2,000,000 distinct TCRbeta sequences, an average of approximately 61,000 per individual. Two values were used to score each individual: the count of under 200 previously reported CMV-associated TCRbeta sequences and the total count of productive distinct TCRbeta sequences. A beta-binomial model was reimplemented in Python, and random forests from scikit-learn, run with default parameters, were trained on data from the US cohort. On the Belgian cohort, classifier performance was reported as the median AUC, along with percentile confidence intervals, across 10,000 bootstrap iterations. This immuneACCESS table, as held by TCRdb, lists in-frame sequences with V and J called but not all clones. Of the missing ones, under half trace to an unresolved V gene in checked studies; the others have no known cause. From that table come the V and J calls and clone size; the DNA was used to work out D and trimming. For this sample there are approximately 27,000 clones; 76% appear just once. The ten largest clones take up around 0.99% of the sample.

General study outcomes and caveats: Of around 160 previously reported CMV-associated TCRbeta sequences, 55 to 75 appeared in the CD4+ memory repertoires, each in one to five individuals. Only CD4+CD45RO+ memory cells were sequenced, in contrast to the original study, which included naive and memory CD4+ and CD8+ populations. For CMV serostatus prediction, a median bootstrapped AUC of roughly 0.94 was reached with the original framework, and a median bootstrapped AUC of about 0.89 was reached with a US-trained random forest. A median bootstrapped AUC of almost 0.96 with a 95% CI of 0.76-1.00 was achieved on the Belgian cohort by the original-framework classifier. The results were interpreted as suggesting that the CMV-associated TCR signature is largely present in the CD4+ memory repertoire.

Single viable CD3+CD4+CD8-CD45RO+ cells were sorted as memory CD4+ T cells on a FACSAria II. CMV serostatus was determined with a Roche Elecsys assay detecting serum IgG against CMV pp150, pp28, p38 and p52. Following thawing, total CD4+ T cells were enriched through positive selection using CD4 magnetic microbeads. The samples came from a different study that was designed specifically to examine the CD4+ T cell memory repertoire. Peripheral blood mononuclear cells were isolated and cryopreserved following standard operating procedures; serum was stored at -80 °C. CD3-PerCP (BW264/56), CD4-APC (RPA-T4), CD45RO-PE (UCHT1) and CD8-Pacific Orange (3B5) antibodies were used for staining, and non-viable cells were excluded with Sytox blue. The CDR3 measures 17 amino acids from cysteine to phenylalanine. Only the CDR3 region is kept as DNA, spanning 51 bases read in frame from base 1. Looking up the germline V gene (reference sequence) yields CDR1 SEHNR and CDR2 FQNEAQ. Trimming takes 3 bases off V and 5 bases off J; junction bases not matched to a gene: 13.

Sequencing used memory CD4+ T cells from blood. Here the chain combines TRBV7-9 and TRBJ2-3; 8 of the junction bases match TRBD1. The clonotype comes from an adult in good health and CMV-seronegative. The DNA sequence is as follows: TGTGCCAGCAGCTTCCGGGACAGGAGTACCTATCTAGATACGCAGTATTTT. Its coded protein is CASSFRDRSTYLDTQYF. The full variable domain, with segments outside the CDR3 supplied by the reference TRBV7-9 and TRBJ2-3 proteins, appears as DTGVSQNPRHKITKRGQNVTFRCDPISEHNRLYWYRQTLGQGPEFLTYFQNEAQLEKSRLLSDRFSAERPKGSFSTLEIQRTEQGDSAMYLCASSFRDRSTYLDTQYFGPGTRLTVL.